The 19 T cell receptor beta chains below were found in one sample sequenced in a study of cytomegalovirus exposure and HLA in healthy donors. PCR was performed using 60 Vbeta and 13 Jbeta primers. Libraries were prepared by immunoSEQ multiplex PCR; TCRdb keeps only in-frame clonotypes and omits some of them. The sample lists 110,000 to 150,000 clones; about 76% were seen once. The sample consisted of PBMCs. These receptors all stem from a female donor in good health and CMV-seronegative.

The rearrangement links TRBV10-3 to TRBJ1-1; 9 positions match TRBD1. The CDR3 extends over 15 amino acids. J gave up 3 bases and V 3 bases, and 5 bases lay outside the gene matches. Per germline, CDR1 ENHRY and CDR2 SYGVKD. CDR3 bases: TGTGCCATCAGTGAACTGGGACAGGGATACACTGAAGCTTTCTTT. Translated: CAISELGQGYTEAFF.

CDR3 in amino acids: CASSWLQGASNIQYF. DNA for the CDR3: TGCGCCAGCAGCTGGCTACAGGGGGCTTCCAACATTCAGTACTTC. V and J are TRBV5-1 and TRBJ2-4; TRBD1 agrees at 9 bases. V lost 3 bases to trimming and J lost 7 bases; unmatched junction nucleotides: 8. Per the germline V gene, CDR1 is SGHRS and CDR2 is YFSETQ. The CDR3 runs to 15 residues.

The chain employs TRBV11-2 and TRBJ2-7; 7 nucleotides line up with TRBD1. CDR3 size: 15 residues. Germline V gene data show CDR1 as SGHAT and CDR2 as FQNNGV. With V trimmed by 5 bases and J by 3 bases, 10 bases remained unmatched. The CDR3, as DNA: TGTGCCAGCAGCCAATCGACAGGGTTGAACTACGAGCAGTACTTC. This codes for CASSQSTGLNYEQYF.

This clone was seen only a few times. The chain carries TRBV5-1 and TRBJ1-4; 7 bases are shared with TRBD1. The CDR3 contains 14 residues. Germline values: CDR1 SGHRS, CDR2 YFSETQ. The V and J ends lost 5 bases and 5 bases, in that order; junction bases with no gene match: 6. The CDR3 region is CASRPGQKNEKLFF. The CDR3, as DNA: TGCGCCAGCAGACCGGGACAGAAGAATGAAAAACTGTTTTTT.

CDR3 coding DNA: TGTGCCAGCAGTTTACTAGCGGGGATTCCAGATACGCAGTATTTT. Translating it yields CASSLLAGIPDTQYF. V gene TRBV27 combines with J gene TRBJ2-3, with 9 bases that match TRBD2. This CDR3 has 15 amino acids. Trimming removed 2 bases from V and 4 bases from J; junction bases left unmatched: 4. Per germline, CDR1 MNHEY and CDR2 SMNVEV (reference sequence).

The chain recombines TRBV9 with TRBJ1-4; TRBD1 is a possible D gene (6 bases). CDR3 length: 15 residues. With 0 bases removed from V and 8 bases from J, the gap between germline ends came to 14 bases. The V gene's germline CDR1 is SGDLS and CDR2 YYNGEE. CDR3 region: CASSVGGEGEEKLFF. DNA for the CDR3: TGTGCCAGCAGCGTAGGCGGGGAGGGGGAGGAAAAACTGTTTTTT.

The chain carries TRBV10-3 and TRBJ2-7; D not resolved. Germline CDR1 ENHRY, CDR2 SYGVKD. Trimming took off 2 bases at V and 5 bases at J, with 7 bases between the two ends. The CDR3 length is 12 residues. In DNA form, the CDR3 reads TGTGCCATCAGTGAGGAGAGCAACGAGCAGTACTTC. It specifies CAISEESNEQYF.

There are a few counts of this clone. The chain has TRBV4-1 and TRBJ1-4; possible D gene TRBD1, 6 bases. The CDR3 is made up of 15 amino acids. The ends were cut back, 0 bases at V and 8 bases at J, with 13 bases in the middle. CDR1 and CDR2 (germline): MGHRA, YSYEKL. Written as DNA, the CDR3 is TGCGCCAGCAGCCAAGATGGGGCAGGGGTCGAAAAACTGTTTTTT. This gives the protein CASSQDGAGVEKLFF.

The chain has TRBV19 and TRBJ1-5, with D unclear. V lost 0 bases and J lost 7, with 22 bases in between. CDR1 LNHDA and CDR2 SQIVND come from the germline V gene (reference sequence). The CDR3 spans 18 residues. CDR3 nucleotides: TGTGCCAGTAGTATAGATCTCGGGCGGGTGATCCGGCCACAGCCCCAGCATTTT. Amino acid sequence: CASSIDLGRVIRPQPQHF.

V gene TRBV7-8 combines with J gene TRBJ1-2; 7 bases fit TRBD1. Germline CDR1 is SGHVS and CDR2 is FQNEAQ. V dropped 5 bases and J dropped 3; count of bases not matched to a gene: 12. This CDR3 region has 16 residues. This chain's CDR3 is CASSQRTGVSHYGYTF. DNA for the CDR3: TGTGCCAGCAGCCAGAGGACAGGAGTCAGTCACTATGGCTACACCTTC.

The chain has TRBV30 and TRBJ2-1; 10 bases line up with TRBD2. J lost 7 bases, V lost 3 bases, and 6 bases had no gene match. CDR3 length: 14 amino acids. CDR1 is GTSNPN and CDR2 is SVGIG in the germline V gene (reference sequence). The CDR3 here is CAWSPSGSRNEQFF. CDR3 bases: TGTGCCTGGAGCCCTAGCGGGAGTCGGAATGAGCAGTTCTTC.

This chain uses TRBV10-3 with TRBJ1-5; D possibly corresponds to TRBD1 (5 bases). This CDR3 has 13 residues. Looked up from germline, CDR1 is ENHRY and CDR2 is SYGVKD. Trimming removed 8 bases from V and 6 bases from J, with 14 bases in between. The CDR3: CAIRAGGGQPQHF. The CDR3 DNA sequence: TGTGCCATCCGGGCTGGGGGGGGTCAGCCCCAGCATTTT.

The rearrangement joins TRBV4-1 to TRBJ2-2, with D perhaps TRBD2 (6 bases). Trimming cost V 3 bases and J 0 bases, with 14 bases left between them. The CDR3 runs to 17 residues. Germline V gives CDR1 MGHRA, CDR2 YSYEKL. As DNA, the CDR3 is TGCGCCAGCAGCCACCTCTGGGGACTCACGAACACCGGGGAGCTGTTTTTT. It translates to CASSHLWGLTNTGELFF.

This chain joins TRBV30 and TRBJ1-6; 7 positions agree with TRBD1. Germline assignment: CDR1 GTSNPN and CDR2 SVGIG (reference sequence). This CDR3 comprises 16 residues. With V trimmed by 5 bases and J by 0 bases, 7 bases remained unmatched. CDR3 sequence reads: CAWGGTVASYNSPLHF. CDR3 sequence (DNA): TGTGCCTGGGGAGGGACAGTAGCCTCCTATAATTCACCCCTCCACTTT.

V is TRBV10-3 and J is TRBJ1-1; TRBD1 is a possible D gene (6 bases). Deletions cut 8 bases from V and 1 base from J, with 20 bases between. In germline, CDR1 is ENHRY, CDR2 SYGVKD. The CDR3 has 16 amino acids. CDR3 sequence reads: CAIAYTGGLGNTEAFF. In DNA, the CDR3 is TGTGCCATCGCGTACACGGGGGGCCTTGGGAACACTGAAGCTTTCTTT.

The CDR3 region is CASSLAGRGGDRGYEQYF. CDR3 DNA sequence: TGTGCCAGCAGCTTGGCGGGCAGGGGGGGGGACAGGGGGTACGAGCAGTACTTC. The rearrangement uses TRBV5-4 and TRBJ2-7, with 11 bases identical to TRBD1. The CDR3 is 18 amino acids. CDR1 is SGHNT, CDR2 YYREEE, per germline (reference sequence). After removal of 0 bases from V and 4 bases from J, the junction contained 12 bases not matched to a gene. Full variable domain (outside the CDR3, taken from reference TRBV5-4 and TRBJ2-7): ETGVTQSPTHLIKTRGQQVTLRCSSQSGHNTVSWYQQALGQGPQFIFQYYREEENGRGNFPPRFSGLQFPNYSSELNVNALELDDSALYLCASSLAGRGGDRGYEQYFGPGTRLTVT.

V gene TRBV7-9 combines with J gene TRBJ2-2; D not certain. V was cut by 5 bases and J by 0 bases, with 13 bases left in between. CDR1 is SEHNR and CDR2 is FQNEAQ in the germline V gene (reference sequence). The CDR3 loop spans 16 amino acids. CDR3 DNA sequence: TGTGCCAGCAGCATACTACTAACATCGAACACCGGGGAGCTGTTTTTT. The encoded protein is CASSILLTSNTGELFF.

The J gene is TRBJ2-7, the V gene TRBV9, with no clear D. The CDR3 covers 12 residues. The ends were cut back, 0 bases at V and 4 bases at J, with 5 bases in the middle. Germline lookup yields CDR1 SGDLS and CDR2 YYNGEE. As DNA, the CDR3 is TGTGCCAGCAGCGTAGGAGATTACGAGCAGTACTTC. As protein: CASSVGDYEQYF.

The sample holds a few counts of this clone. This sequence joins TRBV10-3 and TRBJ2-1; maybe TRBD2 (6 bases). The CDR3 runs to 13 residues. V was trimmed by 10 bases and J by 8 bases, leaving 18 bases between them. The germline CDR1 and CDR2 sequences are ENHRY and SYGVKD. Written as DNA, the CDR3 is TGTGCCACCAGCTACAATGAGCGGGATGAGCAGTTCTTC. Its translation is CATSYNERDEQFF.